This T cell receptor beta chain is drawn from a study of T-cell memory formation after mild COVID-19. Study as a whole: For the most part, TCR clusters were specific to one donor. Study outcomes and limitations: Contracting clones from day 15 to 85 had balanced CD4/CD8; later expanders favoured CD4+. Prior to infection, memory already included some responding clones, suggesting cross-reactive memory joined.

V lost 3 bases, J lost 1 base, and 4 bases stayed unmatched. The CDR3 runs to 17 residues. Germline-derived CDR1 and CDR2 are MNHEY and SMNVEV (reference sequence). Researchers used 5'RACE with constant-segment primers to make TCR alpha and TCR beta cDNA libraries that carry sample barcodes and UMIs. TCRdb re-called the 5' RACE reads through MiXCR, storing one row per CDR3 protein. The sample has 200,000 to 300,000 distinct CDR3 sequences, around a tenth seen once. Comment on this clonotype: Its antigen is undetermined.

Source material: PBMCs or a T cell subset sorted from them (not recorded which). The receptor comes from a man aged 18 to 29 who had mild COVID-19 (a few samples of this study predate the infection). Cell type and time point are not known. The chain combines TRBV27 with TRBJ2-2, with 11 bases that match TRBD2. The CDR3 spells CASSFLAGGGNTGELFF. Written as DNA, the CDR3 is TGTGCCAGCAGTTTCCTAGCGGGGGGCGGGAACACCGGGGAGCTGTTTTTT.